These T cell receptor beta chains were read from a single sample in a study of blood T cell repertoires in COVID-19. Some clones are missing from TCRdb's copy, which holds only in-frame ones; the method was immunoSEQ multiplex PCR. The sample comprises tens of thousands of clones, around three quarters of which are singletons, and roughly 3.7% rests with the top ten. The specimen sequenced was peripheral blood. The receptors shown here come from a man in his 60s with acute or convalescent COVID-19. The CDR3 runs from the conserved cysteine through the conserved F or W. The order of the fields is V gene, clone size, J gene, CDR3 protein. Size is stated for part of the rows, as once, few or many counts, or as a class when the clone is expanded.

v_call: TRBV6-1; clone_size: .; j_call: TRBJ1-3; cdr3_aa: CASSVAGTGVGNTIYF
v_call: TRBV7-9; clone_size: .; j_call: TRBJ1-3; cdr3_aa: CASSLIGQPGNTIYF
v_call: TRBV3-1/TRBV3-2; clone_size: few; j_call: TRBJ2-1; cdr3_aa: CASSRGLAGNEQFF
v_call: TRBV7-9; clone_size: .; j_call: TRBJ2-1; cdr3_aa: CASSRGYNEQFF
v_call: TRBV5-1; clone_size: .; j_call: TRBJ1-6; cdr3_aa: CASSPQAASNSPLHF
v_call: TRBV19; clone_size: few; j_call: TRBJ1-1; cdr3_aa: CASSIQQGAEAFF
v_call: TRBV7-9; clone_size: .; j_call: TRBJ2-7; cdr3_aa: CASSFREGERVHEQYF
v_call: TRBV28; clone_size: .; j_call: TRBJ1-1; cdr3_aa: CASSSRRDEAFF
v_call: TRBV28; clone_size: once; j_call: TRBJ1-2; cdr3_aa: CASSSPGQFSYGYTF
v_call: TRBV12-3/TRBV12-4; clone_size: .; j_call: TRBJ1-5; cdr3_aa: CASRPTGHQPQHF
v_call: TRBV19; clone_size: .; j_call: TRBJ1-1; cdr3_aa: CASSMTGGYTEAFF
v_call: TRBV5-1; clone_size: .; j_call: TRBJ1-1; cdr3_aa: CASSSEDSFEAFF
v_call: TRBV2; clone_size: .; j_call: TRBJ1-5; cdr3_aa: CASRRGNQPQHF
v_call: TRBV3-1/TRBV3-2; clone_size: .; j_call: TRBJ2-3; cdr3_aa: CASSDTSSTDTQYF
v_call: TRBV30; clone_size: .; j_call: TRBJ2-2; cdr3_aa: CAWNRGRATGELFF